Included here is one TCR beta chain sequence, with context. Its antigen is not known. These data originate in a study of regulatory T cells in long-lasting Graves disease. General study results and limits: Gene preferences differed: TRBV28, TRBJ1-2, TRBJ2-5 in persistent cases.

The germline V gene encodes CDR1 SGHTA and CDR2 FQGNSA. The ends were cut back, 7 bases at V and 3 bases at J, with 7 bases in the middle. The CDR3 is made up of 11 amino acids. Arm-PCR of CDR3 regions with iRepertoire HTBI primers generated TCR beta libraries. TCRdb ran MiXCR on the multiplex PCR reads and lists one entry per CDR3 protein. The profile shows roughly 450,000 distinct CDR3 sequences, less than 25% of them singletons. This sample's time point: persistent/refractory GD, antithyroid drugs over 5 years with positive TRAb. Following extraction of RNA from PBMCs, that RNA was used to make the TCR library.

Sample: peripheral blood mononuclear cells (PBMCs), taken when the disease was refractory, from a patient treated with antithyroid drugs. The V call is TRBV7-2, the J call TRBJ2-7; D gene unclear. This TCR came from a female donor with Graves disease. CDR3: CASTPDYEQYF. The CDR3 DNA reads TGTGCCAGCACGCCTGACTACGAGCAGTACTTC. Combining the CDR3 with reference TRBV7-2 and TRBJ2-7 gives the whole variable domain GAGVSQSPSNKVTEKGKDVELRCDPISGHTALYWYRQSLGQGLEFLIYFQGNSAPDKSGLPSDRFSAERTGGSVSTLTIQRTQQEDSAVYLCASTPDYEQYFGPGTRLTVT.